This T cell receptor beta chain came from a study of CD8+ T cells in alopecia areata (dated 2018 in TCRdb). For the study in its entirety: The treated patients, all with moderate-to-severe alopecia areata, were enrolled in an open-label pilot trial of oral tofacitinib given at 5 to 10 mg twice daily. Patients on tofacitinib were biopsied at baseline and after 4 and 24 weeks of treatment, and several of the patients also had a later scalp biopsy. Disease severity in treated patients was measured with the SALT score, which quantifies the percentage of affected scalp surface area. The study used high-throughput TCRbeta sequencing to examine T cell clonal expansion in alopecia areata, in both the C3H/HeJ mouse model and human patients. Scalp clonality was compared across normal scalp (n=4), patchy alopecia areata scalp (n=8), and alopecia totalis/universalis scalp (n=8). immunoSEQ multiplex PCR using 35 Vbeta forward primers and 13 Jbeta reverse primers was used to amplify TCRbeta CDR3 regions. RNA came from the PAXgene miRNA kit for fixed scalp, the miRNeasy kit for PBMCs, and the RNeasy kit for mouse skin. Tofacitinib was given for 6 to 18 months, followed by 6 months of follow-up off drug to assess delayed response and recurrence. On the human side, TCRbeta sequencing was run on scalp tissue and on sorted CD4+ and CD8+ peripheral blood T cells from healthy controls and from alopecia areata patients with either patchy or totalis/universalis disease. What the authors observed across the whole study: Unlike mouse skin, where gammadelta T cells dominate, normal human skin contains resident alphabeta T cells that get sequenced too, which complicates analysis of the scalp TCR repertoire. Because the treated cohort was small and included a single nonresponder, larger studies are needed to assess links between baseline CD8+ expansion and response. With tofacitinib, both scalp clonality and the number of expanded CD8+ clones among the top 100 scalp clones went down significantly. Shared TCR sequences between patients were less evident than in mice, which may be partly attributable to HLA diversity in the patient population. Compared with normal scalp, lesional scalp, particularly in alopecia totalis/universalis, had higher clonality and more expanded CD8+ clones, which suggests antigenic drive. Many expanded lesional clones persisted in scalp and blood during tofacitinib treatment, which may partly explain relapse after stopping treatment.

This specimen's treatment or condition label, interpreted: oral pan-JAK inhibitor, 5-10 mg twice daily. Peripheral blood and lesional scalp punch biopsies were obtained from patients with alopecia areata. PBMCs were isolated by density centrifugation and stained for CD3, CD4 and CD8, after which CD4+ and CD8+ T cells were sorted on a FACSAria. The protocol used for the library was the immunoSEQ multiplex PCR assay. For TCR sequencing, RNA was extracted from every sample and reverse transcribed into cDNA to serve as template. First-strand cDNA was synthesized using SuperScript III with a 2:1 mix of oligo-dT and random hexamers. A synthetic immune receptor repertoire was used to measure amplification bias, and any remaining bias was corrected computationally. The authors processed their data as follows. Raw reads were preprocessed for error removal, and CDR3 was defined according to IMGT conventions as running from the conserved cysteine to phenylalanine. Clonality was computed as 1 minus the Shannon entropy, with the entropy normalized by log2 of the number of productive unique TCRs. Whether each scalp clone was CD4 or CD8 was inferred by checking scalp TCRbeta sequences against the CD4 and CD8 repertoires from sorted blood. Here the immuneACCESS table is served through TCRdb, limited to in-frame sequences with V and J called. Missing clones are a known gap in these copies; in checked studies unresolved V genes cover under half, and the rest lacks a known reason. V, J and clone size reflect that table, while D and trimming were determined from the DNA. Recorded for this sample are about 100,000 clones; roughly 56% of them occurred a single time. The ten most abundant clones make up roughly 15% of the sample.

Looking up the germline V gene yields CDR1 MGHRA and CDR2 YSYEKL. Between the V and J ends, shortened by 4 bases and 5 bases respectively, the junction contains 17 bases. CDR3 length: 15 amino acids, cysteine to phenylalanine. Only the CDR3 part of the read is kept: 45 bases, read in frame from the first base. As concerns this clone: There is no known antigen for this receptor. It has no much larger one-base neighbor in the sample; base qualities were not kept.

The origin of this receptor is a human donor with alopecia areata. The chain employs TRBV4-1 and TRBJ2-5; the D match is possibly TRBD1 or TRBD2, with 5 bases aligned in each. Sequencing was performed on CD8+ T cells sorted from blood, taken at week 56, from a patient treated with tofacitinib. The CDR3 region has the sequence CASSLRDLVGETQYF. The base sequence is TGCGCCAGCAGCCTCCGGGACCTGGTGGGGGAGACCCAGTACTTC.